This section outlines one T cell receptor beta chain sequence together with its context. Its specificity is not known. Trimming pared 6 bases from V and 3 bases from J, leaving 15 bases between. The CDR3 totals 14 residues. Time point in this sample: patch test 2, 6 weeks after DPC sensitization. Regarding treatment: therapeutic diphenylcyclopropenone sensitization with weekly scalp DPC. In TCRdb, the RACE reads were re-called with MiXCR into one record per CDR3 protein. This sample has approximately 92,000 distinct CDR3 sequences, with approximately 10% found just once. This specimen belongs to a study of human T cells and chemical hapten exposure. Study-level results: The presence of alopecia in the donors means their immune response may differ from healthy people's.

The sequence was obtained from a middle-aged woman with alopecia areata. Some clones in this sample may be carry-over from other donors' samples. This chain links TRBV12-3 or TRBV12-4 with TRBJ2-7, with D possibly matching TRBD2 (5 bases). Material: whole blood, obtained in connection with sensitization to the hapten diphenylcyclopropenone (DPC). CDR3 bases: TGTGCCAGCAGCCAAGGAGGCCAATACTACGAGCAGTACTTC. This sequence encodes CASSQGGQYYEQYF.